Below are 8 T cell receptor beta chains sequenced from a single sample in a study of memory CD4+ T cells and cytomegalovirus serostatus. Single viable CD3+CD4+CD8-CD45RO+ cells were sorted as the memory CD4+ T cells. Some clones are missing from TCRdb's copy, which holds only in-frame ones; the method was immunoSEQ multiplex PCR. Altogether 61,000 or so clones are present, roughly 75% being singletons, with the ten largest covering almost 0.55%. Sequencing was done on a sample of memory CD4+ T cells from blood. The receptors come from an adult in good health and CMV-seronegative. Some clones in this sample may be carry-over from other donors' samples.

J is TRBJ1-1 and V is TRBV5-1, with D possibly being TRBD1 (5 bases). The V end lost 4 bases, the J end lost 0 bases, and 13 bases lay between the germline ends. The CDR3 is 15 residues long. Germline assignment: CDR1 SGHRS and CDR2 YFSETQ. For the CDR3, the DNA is TGCGCCAGCAGCCCCGGGGGACGGATGAACACTGAAGCTTTCTTT. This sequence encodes CASSPGGRMNTEAFF.

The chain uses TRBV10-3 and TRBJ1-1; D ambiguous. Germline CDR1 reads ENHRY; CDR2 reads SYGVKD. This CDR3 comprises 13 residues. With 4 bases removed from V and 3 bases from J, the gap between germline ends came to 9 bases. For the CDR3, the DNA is TGTGCCATCAGTGGGCTCCGGGACACTGAAGCTTTCTTT. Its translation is CAISGLRDTEAFF.

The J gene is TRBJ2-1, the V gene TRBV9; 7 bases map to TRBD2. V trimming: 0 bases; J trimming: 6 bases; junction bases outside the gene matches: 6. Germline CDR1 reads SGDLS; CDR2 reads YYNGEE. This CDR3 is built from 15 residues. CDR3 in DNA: TGTGCCAGCAGCGTAGAGGCTAGCGGCGGCAATGAGCAGTTCTTC. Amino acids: CASSVEASGGNEQFF.

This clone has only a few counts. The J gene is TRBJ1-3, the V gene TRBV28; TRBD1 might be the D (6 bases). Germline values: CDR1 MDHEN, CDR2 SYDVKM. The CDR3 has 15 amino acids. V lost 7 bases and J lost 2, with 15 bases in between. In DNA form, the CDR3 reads TGTGCCAGCATCCCCACAACAGGGACTGGAAACACCATATATTTT. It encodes CASIPTTGTGNTIYF.

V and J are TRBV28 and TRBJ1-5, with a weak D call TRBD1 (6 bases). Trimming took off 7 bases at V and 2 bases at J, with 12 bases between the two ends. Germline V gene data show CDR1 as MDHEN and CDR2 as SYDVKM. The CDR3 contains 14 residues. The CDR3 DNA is TGTGCCAGCAAAGTAACAGGGCGCAATCAGCCCCAGCATTTT. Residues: CASKVTGRNQPQHF.

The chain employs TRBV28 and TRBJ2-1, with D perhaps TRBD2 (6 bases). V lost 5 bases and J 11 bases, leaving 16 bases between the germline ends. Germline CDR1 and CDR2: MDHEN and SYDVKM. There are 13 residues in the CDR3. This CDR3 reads CASSNQGLSKQFF. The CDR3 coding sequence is TGTGCCAGCAGTAACCAAGGACTATCCAAGCAGTTCTTC.

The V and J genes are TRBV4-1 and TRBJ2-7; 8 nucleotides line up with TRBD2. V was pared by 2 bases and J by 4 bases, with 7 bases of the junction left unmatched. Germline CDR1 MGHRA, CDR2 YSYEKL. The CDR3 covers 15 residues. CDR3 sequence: CASSQRALAEYEQYF. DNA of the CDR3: TGCGCCAGCAGCCAACGGGCACTAGCGGAGTACGAGCAGTACTTC.

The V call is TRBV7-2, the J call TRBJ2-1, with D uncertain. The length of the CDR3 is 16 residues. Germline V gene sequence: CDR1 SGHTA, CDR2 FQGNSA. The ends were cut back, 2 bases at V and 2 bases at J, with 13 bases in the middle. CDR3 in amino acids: CASSLMQRSPYNEQFF. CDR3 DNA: TGTGCCAGCAGCTTAATGCAGAGGAGTCCCTACAATGAGCAGTTCTTC.